This T cell receptor (beta chain) came from a study of blood T cells in healthy people across ages. The table lists this clonotype with many counts. The second PCR ran about 6 to 11 cycles with a sample-barcoded 5' primer and J-beta primers. TCRdb itself ran the 5' RACE reads through MiXCR, one entry per CDR3 protein. The data hold approximately 810,000 distinct CDR3 sequences, with 29% observed a single time. The CDR3 length is 13 residues. Germline assignment: CDR1 SQVTM and CDR2 ANQGSEA. Trimming removed 0 bases at V and 7 bases at J, with 12 bases between. V and J are TRBV29-1 and TRBJ1-2; the D is unclear. The sequencing input was blood. This receptor was obtained from a woman aged 80 or over in good health. CDR3 region: CSVEDRGVGGYTF. The CDR3 DNA follows: TGCAGCGTTGAAGATCGAGGAGTAGGTGGCTACACCTTC.